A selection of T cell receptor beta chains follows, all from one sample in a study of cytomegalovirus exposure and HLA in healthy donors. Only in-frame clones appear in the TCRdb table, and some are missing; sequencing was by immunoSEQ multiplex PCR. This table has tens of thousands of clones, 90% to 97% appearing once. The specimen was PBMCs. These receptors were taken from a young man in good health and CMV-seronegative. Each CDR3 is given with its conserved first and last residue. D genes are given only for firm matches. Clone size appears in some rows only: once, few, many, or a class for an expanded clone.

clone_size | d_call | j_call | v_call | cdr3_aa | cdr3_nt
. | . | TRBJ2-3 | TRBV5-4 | CATEQGTGRERTDTQYF | TGTGCCACCGAACAGGGTACCGGGCGAGAACGCACAGATACGCAGTATTTT
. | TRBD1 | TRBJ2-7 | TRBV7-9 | CASSLSIGGDEQYF | TGTGCCAGCAGCTTGTCAATAGGGGGCGACGAGCAGTACTTC
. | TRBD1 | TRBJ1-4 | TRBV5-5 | CASSKGQHNEKLFF | TGTGCCAGCAGCAAGGGACAGCATAATGAAAAACTGTTTTTT
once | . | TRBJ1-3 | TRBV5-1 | CASSLNRVAGNTIYF | TGCGCCAGCAGCTTGAACCGGGTTGCAGGAAACACCATATATTTT
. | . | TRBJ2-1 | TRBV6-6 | CASSYQRSAYNEQFF | TGTGCCAGCAGTTACCAGAGGAGCGCCTACAATGAGCAGTTCTTC
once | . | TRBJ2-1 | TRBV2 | CASSEATRGEQFF | TGTGCCAGCAGTGAAGCAACACGGGGTGAGCAGTTCTTC
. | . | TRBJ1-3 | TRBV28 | CASSLIRVGNTIYF | TGTGCCAGCAGTTTAATCAGGGTTGGAAACACCATATATTTT
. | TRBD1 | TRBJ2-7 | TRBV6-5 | CASSTDRGSYEQYF | TGTGCCAGCAGTACCGACAGGGGATCCTACGAGCAGTACTTC
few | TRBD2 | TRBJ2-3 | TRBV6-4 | CASSDSGLAGADTQYF | TGTGCCAGCAGTGACTCGGGACTAGCGGGAGCAGATACGCAGTATTTT
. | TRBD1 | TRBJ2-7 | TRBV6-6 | CASSYETGGYEQYF | TGTGCCAGCAGTTACGAGACAGGGGGTTACGAGCAGTACTTC
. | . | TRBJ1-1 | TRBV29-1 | CSVKPRAGAFF | TGCAGCGTCAAGCCTCGGGCGGGAGCTTTCTTT
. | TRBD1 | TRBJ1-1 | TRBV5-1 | CASSPGTVGTEAFF | TGCGCCAGCAGCCCCGGGACAGTGGGCACTGAAGCTTTCTTT
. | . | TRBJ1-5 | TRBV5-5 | CASSRGGVFSNQPQHF | TGTGCCAGCAGCAGGGGAGGGGTGTTTAGCAATCAGCCCCAGCATTTT
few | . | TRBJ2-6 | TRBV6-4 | CASSDTSSGANVLTF | TGTGCCAGCAGTGACACTAGCTCTGGGGCCAACGTCCTGACTTTC
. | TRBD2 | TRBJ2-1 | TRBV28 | CASKSGYGTSFFGAEQFF | TGTGCCAGCAAGTCGGGGTATGGGACTAGCTTTTTTGGGGCTGAGCAGTTCTTC
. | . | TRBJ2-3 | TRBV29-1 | CSVRQGIGEADTQYF | TGCAGCGTCCGACAGGGAATCGGGGAGGCAGATACGCAGTATTTT
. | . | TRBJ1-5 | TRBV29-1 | CSVGNRNQPQHF | TGCAGCGTTGGCAACAGAAATCAGCCCCAGCATTTT
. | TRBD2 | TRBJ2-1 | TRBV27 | CASSLIAGAAYNEQFF | TGTGCCAGCAGTCTAATAGCGGGAGCGGCCTACAATGAGCAGTTCTTC